This paragraph reports one T cell receptor beta chain. The antigen is unknown. This entry is derived from a study of cytomegalovirus exposure and HLA in healthy donors. Study observations and caveats: Most TCR sequences were seen very rarely across donors, but some public TCRs occurred in many. Relative to equally common others, HLA-associated TCR beta chains showed greater clonal expansion in a later analysis. A missense variant in DCLRE1C was later tied to TCR beta V- and J-gene trimming.

In the PCR, 60 Vbeta and 13 Jbeta primers were used. TCRdb's copy holds only in-frame clones and misses some; the assay was immunoSEQ multiplex PCR. The sample includes about 71,000 clones, roughly 70% seen only once; the top ten take about 10%. Trimming at V came to 4 bases and at J to 2 bases, leaving 5 bases not matched to a gene. The germline V gene has CDR1 SGHNT and CDR2 YYREEE (reference sequence). The CDR3 is 15 residues long. This TCR came from a woman between 45 and 60 years old in good health and CMV-seropositive. The sample was PBMCs. The chain is built from TRBV5-4 and TRBJ2-2; TRBD2 matches at 7 bases. Here the CDR3 DNA reads TGTGCCAGCAGCCCACCTAGCGGTAACACCGGGGAGCTGTTTTTT. It is translated as CASSPPSGNTGELFF.